The source of this T cell receptor beta chain is a study of control samples from healthy donors and cancer patients. Per the germline V gene, CDR1 is LGHDT and CDR2 is YNNKEL (reference sequence). The CDR3 is 16 residues long. The V end was cut by 0 bases, the J end by 2 bases, with 13 bases between. Produced via immunoSEQ multiplex PCR; TCRdb's table is partial and in-frame only. Of roughly 93,000 clones in the sample, around nine tenths are singletons; the top ten hold 9.5% to 10%. Input material: PBMCs. The origin of this receptor is a woman aged 45-60 years with colorectal cancer. V gene TRBV3-1 (or the pseudogene TRBV3-2) combines with J gene TRBJ2-5; no reliable D call. CDR3 nucleotide sequence: TGTGCCAGCAGCCAAGATCGACGGAGCTTACAAGAGACCCAGTACTTC. It is translated as CASSQDRRSLQETQYF.